The source of this T cell receptor (beta chain) is a study of blood T cell repertoires in COVID-19. Across the whole study: Samples taken during acute and convalescent COVID-19 were collected in the United States, Italy and Spain. From T cells, B-cell-depleted T cells, or PBMCs came the material, which was cDNA or gDNA.

Trimming took 3 bases from V and 7 from J, leaving 21 bases between them. CDR1 MDHEN and CDR2 SYDVKM come from the germline V gene. The CDR3 is made up of 16 amino acids. Authors' data handling: Scientists estimated how many nucleated cells there were by amplifying reference gene primers. Only in-frame clones appear in the TCRdb table, and some are missing; sequencing was by immunoSEQ multiplex PCR. That table is the source of V, J and clone size, and D and trimming were worked out from the DNA. In the table there are around 160,000 clones, approximately 86% of which are singletons. This chain connects TRBV28 to TRBJ1-2, with no clear D. Sequencing was carried out using peripheral blood. The receptor was isolated from a woman in her thirties or forties with active or convalescent COVID-19. The CDR3 nucleotides read TGTGCCAGCAGTTTGAGAGGCGGGTCCTTACCCGGTGGCTACACCTTC. Amino acids: CASSLRGGSLPGGYTF.